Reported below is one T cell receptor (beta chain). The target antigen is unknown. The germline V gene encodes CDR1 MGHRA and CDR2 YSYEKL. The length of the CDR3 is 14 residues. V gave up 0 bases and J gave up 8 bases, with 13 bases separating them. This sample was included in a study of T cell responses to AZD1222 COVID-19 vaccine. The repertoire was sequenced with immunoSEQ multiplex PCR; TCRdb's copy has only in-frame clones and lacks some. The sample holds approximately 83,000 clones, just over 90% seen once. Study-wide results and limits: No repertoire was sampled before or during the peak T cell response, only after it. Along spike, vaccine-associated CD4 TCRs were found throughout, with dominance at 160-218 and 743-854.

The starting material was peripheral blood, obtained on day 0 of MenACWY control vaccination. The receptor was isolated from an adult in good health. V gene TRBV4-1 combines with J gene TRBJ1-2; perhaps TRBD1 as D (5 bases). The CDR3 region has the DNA TGCGCCAGCAGCCAAGAAAAGGGACTGCGGGGCTACACCTTC. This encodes CASSQEKGLRGYTF.